One T cell receptor (beta chain) is described in this entry. Its antigen is currently unknown. This sample stems from a study of siplizumab effects on memory and regulatory T cells. General study points: With siplizumab, Treg-derived clones averaged about 71% of mappable alloreactive CD4+ clones, versus approximately 27% in controls. Unstimulated subsets captured only a minor fraction of alloreactive clones. The diversity of naive T cells seemed greater than that of memory cells, and their alloresponse contribution seemed major. Among sequences traceable to unstimulated CD4+ memory cells, alloreactive ones were significantly reduced by siplizumab.

TCRdb's copy holds only in-frame clones and misses some; the assay was immunoSEQ multiplex PCR. The sample records over 85,000 clones, 92% being singletons. V lost 0 bases and J 9 bases, leaving 6 bases between the germline ends. Germline-derived CDR1 and CDR2 are LNHNV and YYDKDF (reference sequence). The CDR3 length is 13 residues. This TCR came from a human donor in good health. The specimen sequenced was CD4+ T cells sorted from blood. The J gene is TRBJ1-6, the V gene TRBV15, with D perhaps TRBD1 (5 bases). The CDR3 here is CATSRDQGSPLHF. The CDR3 DNA follows: TGTGCCACCAGCAGAGATCAGGGTTCACCCCTCCACTTT.